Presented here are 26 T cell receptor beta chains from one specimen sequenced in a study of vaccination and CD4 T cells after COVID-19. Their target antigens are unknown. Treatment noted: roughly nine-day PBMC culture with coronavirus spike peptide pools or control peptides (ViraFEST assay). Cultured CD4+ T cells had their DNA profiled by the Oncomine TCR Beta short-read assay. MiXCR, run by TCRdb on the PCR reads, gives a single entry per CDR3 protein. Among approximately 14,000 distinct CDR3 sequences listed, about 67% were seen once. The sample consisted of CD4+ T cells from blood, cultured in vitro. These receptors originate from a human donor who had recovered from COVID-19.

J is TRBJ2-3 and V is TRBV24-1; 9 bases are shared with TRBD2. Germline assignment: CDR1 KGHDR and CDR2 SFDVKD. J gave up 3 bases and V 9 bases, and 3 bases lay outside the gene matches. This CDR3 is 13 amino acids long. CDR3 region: CATGLAGTDTQYF. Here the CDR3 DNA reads TGTGCCACCGGTCTAGCGGGAACAGATACGCAGTATTTT.

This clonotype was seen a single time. The CDR3 nucleotides read TGTGCCAGCAGTTATTACGGGACAGGGAACTATGGCTACACCTTC. Residues: CASSYYGTGNYGYTF. This chain joins TRBV6-5 and TRBJ1-2; 9 nucleotides agree with TRBD1. This CDR3 comprises 15 residues. The germline V gene encodes CDR1 MNHEY and CDR2 SVGAGI. The junction had 4 bases not matched to a gene; V was cut back by 3 bases and J by 2 bases.

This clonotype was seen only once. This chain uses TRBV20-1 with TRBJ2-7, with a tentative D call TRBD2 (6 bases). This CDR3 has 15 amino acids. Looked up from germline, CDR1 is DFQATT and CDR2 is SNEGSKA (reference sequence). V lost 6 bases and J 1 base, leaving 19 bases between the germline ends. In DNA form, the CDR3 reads TGCAGTGCCAATTTAGCGGCTCGGGGATCCTACGAGCAGTACTTC. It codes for CSANLAARGSYEQYF.

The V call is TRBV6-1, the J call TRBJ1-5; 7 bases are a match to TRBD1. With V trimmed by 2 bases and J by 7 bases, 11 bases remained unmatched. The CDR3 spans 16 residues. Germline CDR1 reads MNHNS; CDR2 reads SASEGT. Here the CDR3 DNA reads TGTGCCAGCAGTGAAAGGGGCAGGGGGAAGGGGCAGCCCCAGCATTTT. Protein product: CASSERGRGKGQPQHF.

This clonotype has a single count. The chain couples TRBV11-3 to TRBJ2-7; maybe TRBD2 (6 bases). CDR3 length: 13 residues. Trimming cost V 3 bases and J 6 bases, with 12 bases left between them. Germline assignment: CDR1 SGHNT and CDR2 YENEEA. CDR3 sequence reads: CASSFGGFSEQYF. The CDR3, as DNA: TGTGCCAGCAGCTTCGGGGGATTCTCCGAGCAGTACTTC.

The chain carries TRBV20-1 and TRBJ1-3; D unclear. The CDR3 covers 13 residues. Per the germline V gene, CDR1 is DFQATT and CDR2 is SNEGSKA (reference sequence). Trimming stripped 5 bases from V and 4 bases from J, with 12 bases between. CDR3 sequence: CSAGVAWGNTIYF. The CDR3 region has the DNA TGCAGTGCTGGGGTAGCGTGGGGAAACACCATATATTTT.

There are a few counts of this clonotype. The CDR3 nucleotides are TGTGCCAGTAGTGTGGACCGATCTAATTCACCCCTCCACTTT. Amino acids: CASSVDRSNSPLHF. V and J are TRBV19 and TRBJ1-6; D is uncertain. Between the trimmed V and J ends, which lost 5 bases and 6 bases, there was a span of 11 bases. In germline, CDR1 is LNHDA, CDR2 SQIVND (reference sequence). CDR3 size: 14 residues.

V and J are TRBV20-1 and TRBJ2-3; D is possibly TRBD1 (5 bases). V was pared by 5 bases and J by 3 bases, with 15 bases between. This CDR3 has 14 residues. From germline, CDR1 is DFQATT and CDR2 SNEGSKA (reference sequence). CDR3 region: CSAQEGALTDTQYF. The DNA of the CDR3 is TGCAGTGCTCAGGAAGGGGCGCTTACAGATACGCAGTATTTT.

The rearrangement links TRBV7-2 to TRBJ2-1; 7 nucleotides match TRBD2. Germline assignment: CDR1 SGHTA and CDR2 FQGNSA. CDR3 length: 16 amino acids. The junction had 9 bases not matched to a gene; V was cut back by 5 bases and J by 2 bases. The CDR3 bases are TGTGCCAGCAGCACTAGACTAGCCCAGACCTACAATGAGCAGTTCTTC. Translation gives CASSTRLAQTYNEQFF.

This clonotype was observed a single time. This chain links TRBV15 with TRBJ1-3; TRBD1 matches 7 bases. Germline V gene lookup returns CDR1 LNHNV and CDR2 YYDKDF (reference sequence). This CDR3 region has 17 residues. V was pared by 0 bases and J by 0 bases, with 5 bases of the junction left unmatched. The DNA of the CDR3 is TGTGCCACCAGCAGAGAAAGGGGGCAGATCTCTGGAAACACCATATATTTT. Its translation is CATSRERGQISGNTIYF.

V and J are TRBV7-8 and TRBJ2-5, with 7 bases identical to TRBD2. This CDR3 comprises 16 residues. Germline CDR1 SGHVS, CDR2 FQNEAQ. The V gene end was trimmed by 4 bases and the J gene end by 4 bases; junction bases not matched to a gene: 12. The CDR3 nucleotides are TGTGCCAGCAGCTACAAGAGGCTAGCGGCCCCAGAGACCCAGTACTTC. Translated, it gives CASSYKRLAAPETQYF.

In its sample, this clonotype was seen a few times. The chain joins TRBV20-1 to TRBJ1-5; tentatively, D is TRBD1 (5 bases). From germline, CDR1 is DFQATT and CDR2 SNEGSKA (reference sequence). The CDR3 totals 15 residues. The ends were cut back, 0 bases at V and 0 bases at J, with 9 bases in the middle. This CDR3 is CSARETEYSNQPQHF. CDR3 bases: TGCAGTGCTAGAGAGACAGAATATAGCAATCAGCCCCAGCATTTT.

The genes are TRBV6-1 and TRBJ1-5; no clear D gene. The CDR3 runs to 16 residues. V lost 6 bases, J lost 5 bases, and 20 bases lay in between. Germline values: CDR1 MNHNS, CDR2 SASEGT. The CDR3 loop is CASSLSPTSPDQPQHF. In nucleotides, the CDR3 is TGTGCCAGCAGCTTATCCCCGACATCGCCGGATCAGCCCCAGCATTTT.

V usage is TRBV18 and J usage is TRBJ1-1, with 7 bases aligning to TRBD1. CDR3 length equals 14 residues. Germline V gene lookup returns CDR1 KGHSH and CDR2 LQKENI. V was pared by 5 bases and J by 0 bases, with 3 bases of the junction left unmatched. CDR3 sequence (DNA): TGTGCCAGCTCATCACAGGGGATGAACACTGAAGCTTTCTTT. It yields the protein CASSSQGMNTEAFF.

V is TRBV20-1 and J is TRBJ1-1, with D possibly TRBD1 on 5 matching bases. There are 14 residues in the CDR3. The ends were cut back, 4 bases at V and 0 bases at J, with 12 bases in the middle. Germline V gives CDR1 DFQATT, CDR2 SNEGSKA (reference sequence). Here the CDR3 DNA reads TGCAGTGCTAATGGGGGAGTTATGAACACTGAAGCTTTCTTT. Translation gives CSANGGVMNTEAFF.

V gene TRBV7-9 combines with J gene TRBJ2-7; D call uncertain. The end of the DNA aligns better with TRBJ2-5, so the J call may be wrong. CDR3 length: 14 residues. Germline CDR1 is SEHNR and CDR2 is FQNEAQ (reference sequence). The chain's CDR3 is CASSFRPIQETQYF. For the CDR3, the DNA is TGTGCCAGCAGCTTCAGGCCAATCCAAGAGACCCAGTACTTC.

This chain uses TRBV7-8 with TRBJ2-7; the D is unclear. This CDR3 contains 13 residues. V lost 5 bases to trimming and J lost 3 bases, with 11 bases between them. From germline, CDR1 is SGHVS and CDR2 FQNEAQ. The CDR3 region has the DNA TGTGCCAGCAGCGTGGTCAGACTCTACGAGCAGTACTTC. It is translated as CASSVVRLYEQYF.

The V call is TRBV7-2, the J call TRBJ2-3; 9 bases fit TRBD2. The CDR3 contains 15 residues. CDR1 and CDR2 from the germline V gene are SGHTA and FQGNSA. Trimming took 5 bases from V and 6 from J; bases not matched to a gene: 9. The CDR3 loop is CASSLSSGARDTQYF. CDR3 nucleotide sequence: TGTGCCAGCAGCCTTTCTAGCGGGGCTCGGGATACGCAGTATTTT.

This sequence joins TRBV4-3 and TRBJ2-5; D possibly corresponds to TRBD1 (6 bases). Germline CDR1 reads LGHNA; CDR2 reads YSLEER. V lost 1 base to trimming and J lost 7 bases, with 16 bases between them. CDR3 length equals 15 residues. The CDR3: CASSQGAGDRGTQYF. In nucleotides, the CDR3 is TGCGCCAGCAGCCAAGGGGCAGGGGATCGTGGGACCCAGTACTTC.

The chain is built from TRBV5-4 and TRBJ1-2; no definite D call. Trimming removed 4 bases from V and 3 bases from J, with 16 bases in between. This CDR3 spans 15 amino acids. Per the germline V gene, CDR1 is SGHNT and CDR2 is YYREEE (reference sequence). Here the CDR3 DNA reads TGTGCCAGCAGCCCCCAGGCCCGGGCAGACTATGGCTACACCTTC. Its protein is CASSPQARADYGYTF.

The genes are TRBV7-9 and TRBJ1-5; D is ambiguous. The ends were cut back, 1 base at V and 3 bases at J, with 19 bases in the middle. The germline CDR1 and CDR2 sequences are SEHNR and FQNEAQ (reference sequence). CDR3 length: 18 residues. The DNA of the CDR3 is TGTGCCAGCAGCTTAGGGGTATTGAGTCGGGGTAACAATCAGCCCCAGCATTTT. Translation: CASSLGVLSRGNNQPQHF.

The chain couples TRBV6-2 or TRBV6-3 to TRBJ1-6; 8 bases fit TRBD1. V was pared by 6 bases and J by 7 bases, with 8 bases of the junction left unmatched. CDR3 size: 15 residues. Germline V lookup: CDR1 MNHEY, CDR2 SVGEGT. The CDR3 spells CASSRRDRINSPLHF. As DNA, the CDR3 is TGTGCCAGCAGCCGCCGGGACAGGATAAATTCACCCCTCCACTTT.

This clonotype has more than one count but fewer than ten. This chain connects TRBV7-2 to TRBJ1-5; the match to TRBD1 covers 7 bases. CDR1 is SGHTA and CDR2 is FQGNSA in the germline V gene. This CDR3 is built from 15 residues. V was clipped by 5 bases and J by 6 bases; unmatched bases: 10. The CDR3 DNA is TGTGCCAGCAGCCCCGGGACAGAACGTTCTCAGCCCCAGCATTTT. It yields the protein CASSPGTERSQPQHF.

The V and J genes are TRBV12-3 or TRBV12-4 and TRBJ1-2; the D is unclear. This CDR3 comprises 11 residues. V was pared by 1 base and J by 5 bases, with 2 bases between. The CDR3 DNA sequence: TGTGCCAGCAGTTTAGGGTATGGCTACACCTTC. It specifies CASSLGYGYTF.

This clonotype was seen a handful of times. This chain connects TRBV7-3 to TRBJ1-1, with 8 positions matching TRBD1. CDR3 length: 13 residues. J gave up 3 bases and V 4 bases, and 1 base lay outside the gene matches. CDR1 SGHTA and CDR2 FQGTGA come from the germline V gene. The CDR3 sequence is CASSSGQDTEAFF. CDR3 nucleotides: TGTGCCAGCAGCTCGGGACAGGACACTGAAGCTTTCTTT. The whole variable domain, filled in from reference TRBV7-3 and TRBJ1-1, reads GAGVSQTPSNKVTEKGKYVELRCDPISGHTALYWYRQSLGQGPEFLIYFQGTGAADDSGLPNDRFFAVRPEGSVSTLKIQRTERGDSAVYLCASSSGQDTEAFFGQGTRLTVV.

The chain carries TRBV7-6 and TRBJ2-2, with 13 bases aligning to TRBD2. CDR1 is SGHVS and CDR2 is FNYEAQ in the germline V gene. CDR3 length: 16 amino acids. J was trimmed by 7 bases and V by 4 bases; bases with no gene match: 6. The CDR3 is CASSSGTSGIGGELFF. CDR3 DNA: TGTGCCAGCAGCTCCGGGACTAGCGGGATAGGCGGGGAGCTGTTTTTT.